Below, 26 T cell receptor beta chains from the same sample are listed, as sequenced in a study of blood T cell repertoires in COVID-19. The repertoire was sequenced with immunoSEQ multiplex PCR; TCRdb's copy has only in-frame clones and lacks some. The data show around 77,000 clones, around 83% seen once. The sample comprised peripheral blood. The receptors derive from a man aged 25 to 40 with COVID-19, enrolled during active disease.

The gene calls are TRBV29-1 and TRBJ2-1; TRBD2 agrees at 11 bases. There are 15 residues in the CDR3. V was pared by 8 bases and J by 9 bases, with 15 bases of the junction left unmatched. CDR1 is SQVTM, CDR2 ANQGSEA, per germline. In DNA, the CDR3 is TGCAGCACCGCCGGGACTAGCGGACCTAGGGCTGAGCAGTTCTTC. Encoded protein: CSTAGTSGPRAEQFF.

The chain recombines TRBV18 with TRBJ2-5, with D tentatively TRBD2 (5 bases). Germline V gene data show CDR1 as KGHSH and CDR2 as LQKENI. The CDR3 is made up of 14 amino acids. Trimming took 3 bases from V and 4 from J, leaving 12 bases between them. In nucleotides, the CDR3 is TGTGCCAGCTCACCTCCCTCGGGATTAGAGACCCAGTACTTC. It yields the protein CASSPPSGLETQYF.

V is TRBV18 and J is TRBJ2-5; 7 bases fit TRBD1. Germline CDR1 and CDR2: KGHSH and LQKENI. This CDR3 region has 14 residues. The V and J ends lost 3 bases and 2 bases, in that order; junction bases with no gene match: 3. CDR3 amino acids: CASSPMTGQETQYF. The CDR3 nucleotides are TGTGCCAGCTCACCTATGACAGGGCAAGAGACCCAGTACTTC.

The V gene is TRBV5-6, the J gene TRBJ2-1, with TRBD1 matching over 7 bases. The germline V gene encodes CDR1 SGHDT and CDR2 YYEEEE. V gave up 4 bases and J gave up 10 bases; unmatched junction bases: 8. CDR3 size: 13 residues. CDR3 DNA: TGTGCCAGCAGCGGACCAGGGGGAATGGAGCAGTTCTTC. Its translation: CASSGPGGMEQFF. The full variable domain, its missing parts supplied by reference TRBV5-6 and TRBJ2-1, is DAGVTQSPTHLIKTRGQQVTLRCSPKSGHDTVSWYQQALGQGPQFIFQYYEEEERQRGNFPDRFSGHQFPNYSSELNVNALLLGDSALYLCASSGPGGMEQFFGPGTRLTVL.

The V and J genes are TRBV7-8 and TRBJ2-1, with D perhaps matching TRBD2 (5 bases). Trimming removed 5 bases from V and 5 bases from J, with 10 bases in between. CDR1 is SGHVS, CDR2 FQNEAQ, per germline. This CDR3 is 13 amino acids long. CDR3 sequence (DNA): TGTGCCAGCAGCGACGGGATCCACAATGAGCAGTTCTTC. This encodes CASSDGIHNEQFF.

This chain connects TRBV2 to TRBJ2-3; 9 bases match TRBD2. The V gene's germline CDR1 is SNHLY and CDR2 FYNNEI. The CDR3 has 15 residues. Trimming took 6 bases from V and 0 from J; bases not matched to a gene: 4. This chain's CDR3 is CASRRTSGSTDTQYF. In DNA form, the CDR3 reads TGTGCCAGCAGGCGAACTAGCGGGAGCACAGATACGCAGTATTTT.

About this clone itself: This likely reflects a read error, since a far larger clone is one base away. This CDR3 reads CASSTGNTGELFF. CDR3 in DNA: TGTGCCAGCAGTACAGGGAACACCGGGGAGCTGTTTTTT. The chain combines TRBV6-4 with TRBJ2-2; weak D call: TRBD1 (5 bases). Trimming took off 5 bases at V and 1 base at J, with 5 bases between the two ends. Germline assignment: CDR1 MRHNA and CDR2 SNTAGT. This CDR3 spans 13 amino acids.

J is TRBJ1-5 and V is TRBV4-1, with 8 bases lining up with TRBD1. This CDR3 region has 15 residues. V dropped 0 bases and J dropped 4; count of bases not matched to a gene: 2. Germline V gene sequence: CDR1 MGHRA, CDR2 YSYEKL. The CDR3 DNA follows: TGCGCCAGCAGCCAAGATCAGGGGGCGAATCAGCCCCAGCATTTT. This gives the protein CASSQDQGANQPQHF.

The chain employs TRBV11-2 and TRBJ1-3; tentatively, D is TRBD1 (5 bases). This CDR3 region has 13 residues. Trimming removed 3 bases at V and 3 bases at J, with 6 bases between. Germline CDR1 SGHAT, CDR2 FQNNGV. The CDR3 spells CASSFQGGNTIYF. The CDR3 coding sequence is TGTGCCAGCAGCTTTCAGGGTGGAAACACCATATATTTT.

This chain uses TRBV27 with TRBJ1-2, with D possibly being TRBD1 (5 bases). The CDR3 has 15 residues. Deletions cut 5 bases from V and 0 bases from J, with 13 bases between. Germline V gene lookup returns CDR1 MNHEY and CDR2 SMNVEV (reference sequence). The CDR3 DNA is TGTGCCAGCAGTCCATCCAGGGTTACTAACTATGGCTACACCTTC. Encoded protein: CASSPSRVTNYGYTF.

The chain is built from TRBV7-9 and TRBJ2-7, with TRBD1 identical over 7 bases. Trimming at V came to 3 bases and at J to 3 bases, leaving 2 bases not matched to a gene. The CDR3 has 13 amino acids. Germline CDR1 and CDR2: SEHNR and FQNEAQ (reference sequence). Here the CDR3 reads CASSLGQFYEQYF. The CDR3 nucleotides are TGTGCCAGCAGCTTGGGACAGTTCTACGAGCAGTACTTC.

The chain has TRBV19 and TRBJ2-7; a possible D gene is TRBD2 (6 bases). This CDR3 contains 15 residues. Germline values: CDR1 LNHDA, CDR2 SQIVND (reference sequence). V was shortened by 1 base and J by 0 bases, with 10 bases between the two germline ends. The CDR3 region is CASSIGGGSSYEQYF. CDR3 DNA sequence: TGTGCCAGTAGTATAGGAGGAGGGAGCTCCTACGAGCAGTACTTC.

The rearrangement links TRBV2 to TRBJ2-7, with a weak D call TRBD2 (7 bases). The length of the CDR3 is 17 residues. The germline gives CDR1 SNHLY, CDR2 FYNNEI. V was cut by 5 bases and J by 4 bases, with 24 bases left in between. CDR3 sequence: CASSLDTGGPAGYEQYF. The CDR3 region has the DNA TGTGCCAGCAGTCTAGACACGGGGGGCCCAGCGGGTTACGAGCAGTACTTC.

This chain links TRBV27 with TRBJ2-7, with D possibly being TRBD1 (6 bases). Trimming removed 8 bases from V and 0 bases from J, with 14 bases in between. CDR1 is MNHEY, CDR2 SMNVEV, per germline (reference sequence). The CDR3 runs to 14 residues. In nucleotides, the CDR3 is TGTGCCAGCTCTAACAGGGACGGCTCCTACGAGCAGTACTTC. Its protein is CASSNRDGSYEQYF.

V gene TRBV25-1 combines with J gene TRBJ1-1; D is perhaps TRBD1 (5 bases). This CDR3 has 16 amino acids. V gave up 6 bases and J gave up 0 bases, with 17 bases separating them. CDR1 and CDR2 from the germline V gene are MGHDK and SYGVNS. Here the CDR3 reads CASSPSWGSLNTEAFF. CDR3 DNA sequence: TGTGCCAGCAGCCCCTCATGGGGCAGCTTGAACACTGAAGCTTTCTTT.

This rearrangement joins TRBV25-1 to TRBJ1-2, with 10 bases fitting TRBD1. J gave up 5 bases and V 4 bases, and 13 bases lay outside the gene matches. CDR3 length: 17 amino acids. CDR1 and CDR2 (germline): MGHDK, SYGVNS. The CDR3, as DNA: TGTGCCAGCAGTGCCCTCCGGGACAGGGGTCCCAATTATGGCTACACCTTC. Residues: CASSALRDRGPNYGYTF.

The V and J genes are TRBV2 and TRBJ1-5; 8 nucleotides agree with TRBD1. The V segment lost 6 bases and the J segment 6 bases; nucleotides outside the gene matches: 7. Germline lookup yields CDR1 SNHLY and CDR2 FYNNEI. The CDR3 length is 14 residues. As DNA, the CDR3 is TGTGCCAGCAGGGGACAGGCCCTCGGTCAGCCCCAGCATTTT. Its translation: CASRGQALGQPQHF. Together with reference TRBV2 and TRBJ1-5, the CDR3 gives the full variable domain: EPEVTQTPSHQVTQMGQEVILRCVPISNHLYFYWYRQILGQKVEFLVSFYNNEISEKSEIFDDQFSVERPDGSNFTLKIRSTKLEDSAMYFCASRGQALGQPQHFGDGTRLSIL.

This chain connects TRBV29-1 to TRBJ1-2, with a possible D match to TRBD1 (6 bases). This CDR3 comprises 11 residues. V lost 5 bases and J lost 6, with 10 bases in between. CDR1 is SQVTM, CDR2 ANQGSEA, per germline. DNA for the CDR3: TGCAGCGTTCTGGGGGCTAATGGCTACACCTTC. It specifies CSVLGANGYTF. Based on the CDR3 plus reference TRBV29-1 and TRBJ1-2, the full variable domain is SAVISQKPSRDICQRGTSLTIQCQVDSQVTMMFWYRQQPGQSLTLIATANQGSEATYESGFVIDKFPISRPNLTFSTLTVSNMSPEDSSIYLCSVLGANGYTFGSGTRLTVV.

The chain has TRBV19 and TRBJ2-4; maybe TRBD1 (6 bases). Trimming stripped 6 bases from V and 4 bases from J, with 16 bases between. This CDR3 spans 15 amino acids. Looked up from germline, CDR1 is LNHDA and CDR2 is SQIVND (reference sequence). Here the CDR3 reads CASRGFWTEKNIQYF. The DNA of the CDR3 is TGTGCCAGTAGGGGTTTTTGGACAGAAAAAAACATTCAGTACTTC. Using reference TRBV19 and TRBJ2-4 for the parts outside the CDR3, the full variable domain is DGGITQSPKYLFRKEGQNVTLSCEQNLNHDAMYWYRQDPGQGLRLIYYSQIVNDFQKGDIAEGYSVSREKKESFPLTVTSAQKNPTAFYLCASRGFWTEKNIQYFGAGTRLSVL.

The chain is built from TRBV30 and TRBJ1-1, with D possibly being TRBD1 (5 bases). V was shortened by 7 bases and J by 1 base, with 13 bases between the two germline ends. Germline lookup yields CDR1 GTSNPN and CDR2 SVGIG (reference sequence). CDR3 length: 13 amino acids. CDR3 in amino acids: CASKLGQNTEAFF. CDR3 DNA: TGTGCCTCAAAGCTCGGACAGAACACTGAAGCTTTCTTT.

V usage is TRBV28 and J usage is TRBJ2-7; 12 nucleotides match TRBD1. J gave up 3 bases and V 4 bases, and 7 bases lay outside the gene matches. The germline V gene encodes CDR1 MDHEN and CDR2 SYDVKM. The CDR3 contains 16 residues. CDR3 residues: CASSSTGTGGGYEQYF. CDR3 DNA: TGTGCCAGCAGTTCAACCGGGACAGGGGGCGGCTACGAGCAGTACTTC.

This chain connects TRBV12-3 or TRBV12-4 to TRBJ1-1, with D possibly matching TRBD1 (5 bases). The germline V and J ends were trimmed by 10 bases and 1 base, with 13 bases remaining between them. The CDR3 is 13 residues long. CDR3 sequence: CATRGSPNTEAFF. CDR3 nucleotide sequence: TGTGCCACAAGGGGTTCCCCGAACACTGAAGCTTTCTTT.

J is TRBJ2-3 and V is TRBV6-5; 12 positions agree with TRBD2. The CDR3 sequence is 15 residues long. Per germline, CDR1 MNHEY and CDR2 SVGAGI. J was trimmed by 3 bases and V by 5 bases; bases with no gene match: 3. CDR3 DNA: TGTGCCAGCAGTCAACTAGCGGGGGGAACAGATACGCAGTATTTT. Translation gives CASSQLAGGTDTQYF.

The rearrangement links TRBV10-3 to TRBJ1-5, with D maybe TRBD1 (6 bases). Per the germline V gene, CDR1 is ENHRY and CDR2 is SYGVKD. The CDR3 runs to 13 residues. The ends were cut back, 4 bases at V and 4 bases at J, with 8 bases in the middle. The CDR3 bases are TGTGCCATCAGTGGACAGGAGAATCAGCCCCAGCATTTT. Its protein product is CAISGQENQPQHF.

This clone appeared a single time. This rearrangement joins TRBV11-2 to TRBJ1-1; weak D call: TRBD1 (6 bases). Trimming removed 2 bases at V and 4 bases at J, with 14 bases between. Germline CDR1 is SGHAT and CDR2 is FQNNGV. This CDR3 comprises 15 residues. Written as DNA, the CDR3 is TGTGCCAGCAGCTTAATACGAGGGGGGGGCACTGAAGCTTTCTTT. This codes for CASSLIRGGGTEAFF.

The CDR3 DNA reads TGTGCCAGCAGCCCGTCCGGCGGGGGGGGTTACGAGCAGTACTTC. Protein: CASSPSGGGGYEQYF. The chain employs TRBV7-3 and TRBJ2-7, with 9 bases aligning to TRBD2. In germline, CDR1 is SGHTA, CDR2 FQGTGA. V shed 5 bases and J 4 bases; nucleotides not matched to a gene: 9. There are 15 residues in the CDR3.